The 3 T cell receptor beta chains below come from one sample, sequenced in a study of graft-versus-host responses after intestinal transplantation. The repertoire was sequenced with immunoSEQ multiplex PCR; TCRdb's copy has only in-frame clones and lacks some. The sample has about 50,000 clones; about nine tenths are singletons. These receptors' antigens are unknown. The sample consisted of unstimulated CD4+ T cells sorted from spleen or lymph node cells, taken before transplant. All receptors derive from a human donor who was the organ donor for an intestinal transplant.

This clone was counted between two and nine times. The V call is TRBV28, the J call TRBJ2-1; 11 bases align to TRBD2. The CDR3 is 15 residues long. In germline, CDR1 is MDHEN, CDR2 SYDVKM. V was clipped by 5 bases and J by 4 bases; unmatched bases: 4. This chain's CDR3 is CASSMTSGIYNEQFF. The CDR3 region has the DNA TGTGCCAGCAGTATGACTAGCGGGATTTACAATGAGCAGTTCTTC.

The chain employs TRBV11-2 and TRBJ2-5, with 9 bases that match TRBD2. The J call may be wrong; the DNA end is better matched by TRBJ2-7. Per the germline V gene, CDR1 is SGHAT and CDR2 is FQNNGV. This CDR3 has 16 residues. The CDR3 DNA follows: TGTGCCAGCAGCCCCTTTTTTAGCGGGAGTGTTTACGAGCAGTACTTC. Protein: CASSPFFSGSVYEQYF.

The genes are TRBV5-1 and TRBJ2-3; 13 bases agree with TRBD2. J lost 3 bases, V lost 3 bases, and 4 bases had no gene match. Germline-derived CDR1 and CDR2 are SGHRS and YFSETQ. CDR3 length: 16 residues. Written as DNA, the CDR3 is TGCGCCAGCAGCTACGGACTAGCGGGAGTTACAGATACGCAGTATTTT. Translating gives CASSYGLAGVTDTQYF. The full variable domain, completed using reference TRBV5-1 and TRBJ2-3, is KAGVTQTPRYLIKTRGQQVTLSCSPISGHRSVSWYQQTPGQGLQFLFEYFSETQRNKGNFPGRFSGRQFSNSRSEMNVSTLELGDSALYLCASSYGLAGVTDTQYFGPGTRLTVL.